The 13 T cell receptor beta chains presented below share a single source sample, sequenced in a study of blood T cell repertoires in COVID-19. Generated by immunoSEQ multiplex PCR, the TCRdb table keeps only in-frame clones and is missing some. Among roughly 230,000 clones listed, 83% were seen once. Material: peripheral blood. These receptors were collected from a man aged 35-49 years with active or convalescent COVID-19.

CDR3: CASAPRVSNQPQHF. DNA for the CDR3: TGTGCCAGCGCACCACGGGTTTCCAATCAGCCCCAGCATTTT. The rearrangement links TRBV6-5 to TRBJ1-5; D remains ambiguous. CDR1 is MNHEY and CDR2 is SVGAGI in the germline V gene. The CDR3 totals 14 residues. V was shortened by 8 bases and J by 3 bases, with 14 bases between the two germline ends.

This rearrangement joins TRBV2 to TRBJ1-1, with 7 positions matching TRBD1. The CDR3 contains 14 residues. Germline V gene sequence: CDR1 SNHLY, CDR2 FYNNEI. Trimming removed 5 bases from V and 6 bases from J; junction bases left unmatched: 9. The CDR3, as DNA: TGTGCCAGCAGTAAGACAGGGTTTGGGGCTGAAGCTTTCTTT. Translation gives CASSKTGFGAEAFF.

The chain couples TRBV5-8 to TRBJ2-1; D unclear. Germline CDR1 reads SGHTS; CDR2 reads YDEGEE. V dropped 0 bases and J dropped 8 bases, with 9 bases sitting between them. CDR3 length: 13 residues. The CDR3 reads CASSLAAGHEQFF. CDR3 bases: TGTGCCAGCAGCTTGGCCGCAGGTCATGAGCAGTTCTTC.

The gene calls are TRBV9 and TRBJ2-3; 7 bases align to TRBD2. There are 14 residues in the CDR3. J gave up 1 base and V 8 bases, and 7 bases lay outside the gene matches. Germline V gene sequence: CDR1 SGDLS, CDR2 YYNGEE. The chain's CDR3 is CASSRGEGTDTQYF. DNA for the CDR3: TGTGCCAGTTCACGGGGGGAAGGCACAGATACGCAGTATTTT.

The gene calls are TRBV6-5 and TRBJ1-5; TRBD1 aligns across 9 bases. Germline lookup yields CDR1 MNHEY and CDR2 SVGAGI. V lost 6 bases to trimming and J lost 2 bases; unmatched junction nucleotides: 2. The CDR3 is 14 residues long. Here the CDR3 reads CASRRTGGNQPQHF. In DNA, the CDR3 is TGTGCCAGCAGGCGGACAGGGGGCAATCAGCCCCAGCATTTT.

This clone showed up just once. The gene calls are TRBV12-3 or TRBV12-4 and TRBJ1-1, with 8 nucleotides matching TRBD1. CDR3 length equals 12 residues. Trimming removed 6 bases from V and 4 bases from J; junction bases left unmatched: 1. The CDR3 loop reads CASRGQGTEAFF. The CDR3 DNA reads as TGTGCCAGCAGAGGACAGGGCACTGAAGCTTTCTTT.

There are a few counts of this clone. The rearrangement uses TRBV19 and TRBJ2-5; 8 bases line up with TRBD2. The CDR3 is 13 residues long. In germline, CDR1 is LNHDA, CDR2 SQIVND (reference sequence). Germline trimming cut 7 bases from V and 4 bases from J; bases unmatched to any gene: 5. The CDR3 loop is CASNKRESETQYF. CDR3 coding DNA: TGTGCCAGTAATAAGCGGGAGTCAGAGACCCAGTACTTC. The whole variable domain, remainder taken from reference TRBV19 and TRBJ2-5, is DGGITQSPKYLFRKEGQNVTLSCEQNLNHDAMYWYRQDPGQGLRLIYYSQIVNDFQKGDIAEGYSVSREKKESFPLTVTSAQKNPTAFYLCASNKRESETQYFGPGTRLLVL.

About this clone: Other DNA variants within this sample encode the same CDR3. The chain employs TRBV6-6 and TRBJ1-5; the D is unclear. CDR3 size: 13 residues. Per germline, CDR1 MNHNY and CDR2 SVGAGI (reference sequence). V lost 2 bases and J 5 bases, leaving 7 bases between the germline ends. The CDR3 DNA sequence: TGTGCCAGCAGTTACAGACGGGATCAGCCCCAGCATTTT. It specifies CASSYRRDQPQHF.

The table lists this clone with a count of one. The chain joins TRBV9 to TRBJ2-1; 8 nucleotides match TRBD1. The CDR3 has 16 residues. CDR1 SGDLS and CDR2 YYNGEE come from the germline V gene. After removal of 3 bases from V and 7 bases from J, the junction contained 12 bases not matched to a gene. CDR3 DNA: TGTGCCAGCAGCGATCCAACAGGGGGTGCGGTGAATGAGCAGTTCTTC. It translates to CASSDPTGGAVNEQFF.

This sequence joins TRBV4-1 and TRBJ2-2; 10 nucleotides match TRBD1. This CDR3 contains 17 residues. Looked up from germline, CDR1 is MGHRA and CDR2 is YSYEKL. The J segment lost 7 bases and the V segment lost 0 bases, leaving 8 bases of the junction unmatched. In DNA, the CDR3 is TGCGCCAGCAGCCAAGACCCGGGACAGGGGATAGTCGGGGAGCTGTTTTTT. This sequence encodes CASSQDPGQGIVGELFF.

The chain uses TRBV19 and TRBJ1-1, with D possibly being TRBD1 (6 bases). This CDR3 has 14 residues. The V end lost 5 bases, the J end lost 1 base, and 11 bases lay between the germline ends. CDR1 and CDR2 (germline): LNHDA, SQIVND (reference sequence). This chain's CDR3 is CASSAGAWNTEAFF. CDR3 nucleotides: TGTGCCAGTAGTGCGGGGGCTTGGAACACTGAAGCTTTCTTT.

This sequence joins TRBV3-1 (or the pseudogene TRBV3-2) and TRBJ1-1, with D tentatively TRBD1 (6 bases). The CDR3 runs 13 residues. The germline V gene has CDR1 LGHDT and CDR2 YNNKEL (reference sequence). V was cut by 4 bases and J by 5 bases, with 11 bases left in between. The CDR3 coding sequence is TGTGCCAGCAGCCGGGGGGGGCGGACTGAAGCTTTCTTT. Its protein product is CASSRGGRTEAFF.

This rearrangement joins TRBV5-1 to TRBJ2-2; D is ambiguous. Looked up from germline, CDR1 is SGHRS and CDR2 is YFSETQ. The ends were cut back, 7 bases at V and 3 bases at J, with 13 bases in the middle. The CDR3 consists of 14 residues. Here the CDR3 DNA reads TGCGCCAGCTCCTTAGACACTTACACCGGGGAGCTGTTTTTT. Translating it yields CASSLDTYTGELFF. The variable domain in full, completed from reference TRBV5-1 and TRBJ2-2, reads KAGVTQTPRYLIKTRGQQVTLSCSPISGHRSVSWYQQTPGQGLQFLFEYFSETQRNKGNFPGRFSGRQFSNSRSEMNVSTLELGDSALYLCASSLDTYTGELFFGEGSRLTVL.